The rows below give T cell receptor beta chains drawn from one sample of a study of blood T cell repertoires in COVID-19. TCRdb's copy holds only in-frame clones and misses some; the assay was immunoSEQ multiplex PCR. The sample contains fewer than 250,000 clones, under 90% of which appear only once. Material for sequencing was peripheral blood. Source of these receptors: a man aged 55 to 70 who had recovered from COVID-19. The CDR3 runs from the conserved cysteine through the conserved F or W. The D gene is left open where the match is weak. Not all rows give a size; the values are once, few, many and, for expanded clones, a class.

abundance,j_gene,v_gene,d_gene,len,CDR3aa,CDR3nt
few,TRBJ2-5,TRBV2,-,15,CASKGEGVGQETQYF,TGTGCCAGCAAGGGGGAAGGGGTCGGACAAGAGACCCAGTACTTC
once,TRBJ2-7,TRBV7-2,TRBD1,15,CASSLGQGISYEQYF,TGTGCCAGCAGCTTGGGACAGGGAATCTCCTACGAGCAGTACTTC
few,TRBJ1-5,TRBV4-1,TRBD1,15,CASSPRGSSYQPQHF,TGCGCCAGCAGTCCCAGGGGGAGCTCGTATCAGCCCCAGCATTTT
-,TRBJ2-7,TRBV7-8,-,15,CASSLAPRGNGEQYF,TGTGCCAGCAGCTTAGCTCCTAGGGGGAACGGCGAGCAGTACTTC
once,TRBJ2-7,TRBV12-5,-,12,CASGLDIYEQYF,TGTGCTAGTGGTTTGGACATCTACGAGCAGTACTTC
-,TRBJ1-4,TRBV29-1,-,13,CSAGGLGGEKLFF,TGCAGCGCTGGGGGCCTGGGTGGAGAAAAACTGTTTTTT
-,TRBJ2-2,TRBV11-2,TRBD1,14,CASSLSGTAGELFF,TGTGCCAGCAGCTTATCAGGGACAGCCGGGGAGCTGTTTTTT
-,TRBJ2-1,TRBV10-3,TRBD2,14,CAISGTSGRDEQFF,TGTGCCATCAGTGGGACTAGCGGGAGAGATGAGCAGTTCTTC
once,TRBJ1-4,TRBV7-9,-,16,CASSPTLGGAGEKLFF,TGTGCCAGCAGCCCCACCCTCGGGGGGGCAGGAGAAAAACTGTTTTTT
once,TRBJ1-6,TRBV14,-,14,CASSQALAVSPLHF,TGTGCCAGCAGCCAAGCGTTGGCCGTATCACCCCTCCACTTT
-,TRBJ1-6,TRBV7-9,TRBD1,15,CASSPLTGGNSPLHF,TGTGCCAGCAGCCCCCTGACAGGGGGGAATTCACCCCTCCACTTT
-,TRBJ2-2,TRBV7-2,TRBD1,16,CASSLNRGPYTGELFF,TGTGCCAGCAGCTTGAACAGGGGGCCGTACACCGGGGAGCTGTTTTTT
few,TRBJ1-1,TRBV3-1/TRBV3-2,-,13,CASSQLSVPEAFF,TGTGCCAGCAGCCAACTCAGCGTTCCTGAAGCTTTCTTT
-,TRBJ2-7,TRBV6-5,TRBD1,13,CASSRDRGYEQYF,TGTGCCAGCAGCAGGGACAGGGGCTACGAGCAGTACTTC
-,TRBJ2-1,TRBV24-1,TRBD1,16,CATSEARTGAYNEQFF,TGTGCCACCAGTGAAGCAAGGACAGGGGCCTACAATGAGCAGTTCTTC
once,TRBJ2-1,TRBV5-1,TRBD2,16,CASSLGARSGGHEQFF,TGCGCCAGCAGCTTGGGGGCGAGGAGCGGGGGACATGAGCAGTTCTTC
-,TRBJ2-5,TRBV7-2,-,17,CASSLTTWTAPHETQYF,TGTGCCAGCAGCTTAACCACCTGGACAGCCCCTCACGAGACCCAGTACTTC